The clone carrying this TCR beta chain turned up a few times. What it binds is unknown. The sample comes from a study of read filtering for tumor transcriptome and immune sequencing. General study findings and limits: In IR-seq, single-read clonotypes were about 80% of clonotypes but approximately 3.5% of reads. RNA-seq captured clonotypes less deeply and reliably than IR-seq.

The germline V gene has CDR1 MNHEY and CDR2 SMNVEV (reference sequence). The CDR3 runs to 14 residues. V was pared by 8 bases and J by 7 bases, with 18 bases between. Molecular barcoded adaptors covering alpha/delta and beta/gamma chains were used on about 390 ng RNA. One entry per CDR3 protein results from TCRdb running MiXCR on the reads. Here the sample spans 35,000 to 40,000 distinct CDR3 sequences, roughly an eighth being singletons. Material for sequencing was a population of CD138-negative cells sorted from bone marrow. The receptor's source is a donor aged 40 or over with multiple myeloma. This chain uses TRBV27 with TRBJ1-5; D may be TRBD1 (5 bases). CDR3 sequence reads: CASHKTGAGQPQHF. Here the CDR3 DNA reads TGTGCCAGCCACAAAACTGGGGCCGGCCAGCCCCAGCATTTT.